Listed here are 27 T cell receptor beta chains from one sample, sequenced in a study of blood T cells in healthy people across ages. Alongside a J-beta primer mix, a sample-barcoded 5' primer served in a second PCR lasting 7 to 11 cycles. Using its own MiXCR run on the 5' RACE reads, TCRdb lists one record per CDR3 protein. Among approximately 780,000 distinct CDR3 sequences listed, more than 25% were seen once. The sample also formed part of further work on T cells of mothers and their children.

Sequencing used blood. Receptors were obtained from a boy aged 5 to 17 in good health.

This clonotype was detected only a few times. CDR3 sequence: CASSGTGGAINEQFF. For the CDR3, the DNA is TGTGCCAGCAGCGGAACAGGGGGCGCAATAAATGAGCAGTTCTTC. The chain couples TRBV12-3 or TRBV12-4 to TRBJ2-1, with TRBD1 matching 9 bases. Losses at the gene ends were 6 bases for V and 7 bases for J; bases not matched to a gene: 10. The CDR3 runs 15 residues.

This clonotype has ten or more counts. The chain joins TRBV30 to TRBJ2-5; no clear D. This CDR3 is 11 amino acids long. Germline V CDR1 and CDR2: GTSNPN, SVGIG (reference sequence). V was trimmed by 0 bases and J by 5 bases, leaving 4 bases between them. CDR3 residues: CAWSVKETQYF. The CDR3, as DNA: TGTGCCTGGAGTGTAAAGGAGACCCAGTACTTC.

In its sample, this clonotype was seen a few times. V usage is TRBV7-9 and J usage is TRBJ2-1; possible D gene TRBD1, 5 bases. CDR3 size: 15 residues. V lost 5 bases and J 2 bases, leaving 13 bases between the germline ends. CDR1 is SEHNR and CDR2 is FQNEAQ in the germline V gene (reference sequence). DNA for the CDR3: TGTGCCAGCAGCCCTGGGGCAGATGCCTACAATGAGCAGTTCTTC. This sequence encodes CASSPGADAYNEQFF.

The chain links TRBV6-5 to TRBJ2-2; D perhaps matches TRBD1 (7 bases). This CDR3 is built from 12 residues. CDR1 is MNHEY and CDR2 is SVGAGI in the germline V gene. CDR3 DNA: TGTGCGGCAGGGGGGCGGACCGGGGAGCTGTTTTTT. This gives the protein CAAGGRTGELFF.

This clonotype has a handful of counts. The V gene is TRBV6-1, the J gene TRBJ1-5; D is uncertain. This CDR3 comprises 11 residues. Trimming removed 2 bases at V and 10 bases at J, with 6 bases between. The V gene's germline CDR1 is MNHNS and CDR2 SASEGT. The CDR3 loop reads CASSELYPQHF. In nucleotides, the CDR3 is TGTGCCAGCAGTGAACTCTACCCCCAGCATTTT.

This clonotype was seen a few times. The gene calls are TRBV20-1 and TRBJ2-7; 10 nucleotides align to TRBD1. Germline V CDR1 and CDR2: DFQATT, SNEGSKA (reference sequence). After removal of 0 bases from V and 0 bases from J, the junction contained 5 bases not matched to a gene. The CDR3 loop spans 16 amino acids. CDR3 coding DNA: TGCAGTGCTAGAGATGTGGGACAGGGGACCTCCTACGAGCAGTACTTC. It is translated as CSARDVGQGTSYEQYF.

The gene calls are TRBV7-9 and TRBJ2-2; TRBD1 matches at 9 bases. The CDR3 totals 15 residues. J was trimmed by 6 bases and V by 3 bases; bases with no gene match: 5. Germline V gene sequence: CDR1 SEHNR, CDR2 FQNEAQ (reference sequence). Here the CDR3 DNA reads TGTGCCAGCAGCTTCGGGACAGGGTTTTCCGGGGAGCTGTTTTTT. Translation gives CASSFGTGFSGELFF.

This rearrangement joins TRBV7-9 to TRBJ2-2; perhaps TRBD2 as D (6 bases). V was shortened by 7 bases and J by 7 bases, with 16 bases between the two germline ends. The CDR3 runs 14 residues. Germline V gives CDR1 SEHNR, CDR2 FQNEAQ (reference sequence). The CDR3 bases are TGTGCCAGCACCAATACCACCGGGGGCGGGGAGCTGTTTTTT. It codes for CASTNTTGGGELFF. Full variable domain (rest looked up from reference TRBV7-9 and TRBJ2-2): DTGVSQNPRHKITKRGQNVTFRCDPISEHNRLYWYRQTLGQGPEFLTYFQNEAQLEKSRLLSDRFSAERPKGSFSTLEIQRTEQGDSAMYLCASTNTTGGGELFFGEGSRLTVL.

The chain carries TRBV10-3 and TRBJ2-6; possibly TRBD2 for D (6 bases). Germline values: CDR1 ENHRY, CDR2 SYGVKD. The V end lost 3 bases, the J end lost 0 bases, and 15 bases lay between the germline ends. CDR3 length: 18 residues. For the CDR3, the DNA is TGTGCCATCAGTGACCTGAACCTCGGGGGCTCTGGGGCCAACGTCCTGACTTTC. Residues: CAISDLNLGGSGANVLTF.

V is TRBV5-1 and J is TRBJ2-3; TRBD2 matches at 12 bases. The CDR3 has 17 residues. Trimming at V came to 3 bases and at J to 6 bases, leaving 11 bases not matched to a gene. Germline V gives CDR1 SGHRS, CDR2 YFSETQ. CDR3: CASSSPPGLAGADTQYF. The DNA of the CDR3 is TGCGCCAGCAGCTCCCCTCCGGGACTAGCGGGTGCGGATACGCAGTATTTT.

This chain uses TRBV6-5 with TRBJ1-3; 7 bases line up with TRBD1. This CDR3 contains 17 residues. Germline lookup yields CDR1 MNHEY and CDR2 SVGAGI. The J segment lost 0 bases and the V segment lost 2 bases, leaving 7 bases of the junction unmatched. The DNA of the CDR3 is TGTGCCAGCAGTTACGAGGGGACAGCCGTCTCTGGAAACACCATATATTTT. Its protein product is CASSYEGTAVSGNTIYF.

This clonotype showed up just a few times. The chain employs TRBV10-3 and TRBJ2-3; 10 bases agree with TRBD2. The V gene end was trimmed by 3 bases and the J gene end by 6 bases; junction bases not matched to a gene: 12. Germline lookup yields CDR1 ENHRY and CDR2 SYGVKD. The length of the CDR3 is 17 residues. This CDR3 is CAISDLAGGPASDTQYF. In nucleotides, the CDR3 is TGTGCCATCAGTGACTTAGCGGGGGGCCCTGCATCGGATACGCAGTATTTT.

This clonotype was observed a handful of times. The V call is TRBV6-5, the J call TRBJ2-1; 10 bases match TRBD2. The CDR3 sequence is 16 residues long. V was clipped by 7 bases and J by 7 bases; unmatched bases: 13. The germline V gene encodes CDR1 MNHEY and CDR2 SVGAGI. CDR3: CASTLRQRGGPNEQFF. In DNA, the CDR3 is TGTGCCAGCACCTTACGTCAGCGGGGGGGCCCTAATGAGCAGTTCTTC.

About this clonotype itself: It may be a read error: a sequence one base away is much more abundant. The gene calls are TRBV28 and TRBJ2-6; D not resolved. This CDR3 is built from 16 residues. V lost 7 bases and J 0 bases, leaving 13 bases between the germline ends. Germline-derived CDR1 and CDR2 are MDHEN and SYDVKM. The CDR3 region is CASTPSQLSGANVLTF. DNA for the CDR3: TGTGCCAGCACCCCATCACAGCTCTCTGGGGCCAACGTCCTGACTTTC.

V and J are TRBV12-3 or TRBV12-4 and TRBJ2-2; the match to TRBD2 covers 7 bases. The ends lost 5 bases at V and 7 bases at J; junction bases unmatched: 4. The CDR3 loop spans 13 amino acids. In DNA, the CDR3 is TGTGCCAGCAGTACCTTAGCGGGCGGGGAGCTGTTTTTT. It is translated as CASSTLAGGELFF.

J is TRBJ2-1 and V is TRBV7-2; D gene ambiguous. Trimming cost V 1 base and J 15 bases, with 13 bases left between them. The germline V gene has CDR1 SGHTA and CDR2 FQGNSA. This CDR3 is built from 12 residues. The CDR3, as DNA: TGTGCCAGCAGCTTAGGTGGCGATCTTCGGTTCTTC. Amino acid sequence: CASSLGGDLRFF.

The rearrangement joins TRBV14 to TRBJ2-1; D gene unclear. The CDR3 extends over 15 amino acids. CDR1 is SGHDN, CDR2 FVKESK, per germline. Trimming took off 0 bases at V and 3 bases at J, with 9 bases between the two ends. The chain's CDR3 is CASSQDVGLYNEQFF. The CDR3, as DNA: TGTGCCAGCAGCCAAGATGTGGGTCTCTACAATGAGCAGTTCTTC.

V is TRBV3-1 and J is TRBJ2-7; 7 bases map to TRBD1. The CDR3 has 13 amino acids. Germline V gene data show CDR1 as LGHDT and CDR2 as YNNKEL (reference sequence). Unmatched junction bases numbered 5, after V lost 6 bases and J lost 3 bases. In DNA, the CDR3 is TGTGCCAGCAGACCCCGGGACAGCTACGAGCAGTACTTC. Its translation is CASRPRDSYEQYF.

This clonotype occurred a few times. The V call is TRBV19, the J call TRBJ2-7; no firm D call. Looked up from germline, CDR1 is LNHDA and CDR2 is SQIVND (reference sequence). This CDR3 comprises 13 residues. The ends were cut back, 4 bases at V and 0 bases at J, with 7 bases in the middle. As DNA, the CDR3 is TGTGCCAGTAGTACCGATAACTCCTACGAGCAGTACTTC. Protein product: CASSTDNSYEQYF.

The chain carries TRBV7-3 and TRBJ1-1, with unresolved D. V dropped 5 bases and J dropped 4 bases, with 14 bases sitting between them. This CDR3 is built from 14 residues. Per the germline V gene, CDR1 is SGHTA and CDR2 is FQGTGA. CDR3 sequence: CASSPLEGATEAFF. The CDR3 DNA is TGTGCCAGCAGCCCCCTCGAGGGCGCCACTGAAGCTTTCTTT.

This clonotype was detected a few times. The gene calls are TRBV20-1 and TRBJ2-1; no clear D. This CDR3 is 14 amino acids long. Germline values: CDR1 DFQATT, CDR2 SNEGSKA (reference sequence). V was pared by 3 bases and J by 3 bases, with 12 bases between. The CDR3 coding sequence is TGCAGTGCTAGGTCCCGCGGCTTCTACAATGAGCAGTTCTTC. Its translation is CSARSRGFYNEQFF.

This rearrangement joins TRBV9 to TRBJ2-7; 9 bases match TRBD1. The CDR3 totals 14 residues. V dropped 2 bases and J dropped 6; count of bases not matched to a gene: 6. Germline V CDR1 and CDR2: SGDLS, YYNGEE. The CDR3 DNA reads TGTGCCAGCAGCGTCAAGGGACAGGGAGGCGAGCAGTACTTC. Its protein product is CASSVKGQGGEQYF.

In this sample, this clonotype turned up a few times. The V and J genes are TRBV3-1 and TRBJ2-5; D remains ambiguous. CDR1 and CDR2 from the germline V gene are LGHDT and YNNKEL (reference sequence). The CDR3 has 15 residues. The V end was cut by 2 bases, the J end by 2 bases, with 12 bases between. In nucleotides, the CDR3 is TGTGCCAGCAGCCAACTACGAGAAGTACAAGAGACCCAGTACTTC. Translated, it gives CASSQLREVQETQYF.

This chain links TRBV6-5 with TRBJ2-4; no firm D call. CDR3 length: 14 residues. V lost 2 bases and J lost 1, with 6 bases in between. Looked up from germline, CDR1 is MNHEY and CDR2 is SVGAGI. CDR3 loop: CASSYGPAKNIQYF. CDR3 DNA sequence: TGTGCCAGCAGTTACGGACCTGCCAAAAACATTCAGTACTTC.

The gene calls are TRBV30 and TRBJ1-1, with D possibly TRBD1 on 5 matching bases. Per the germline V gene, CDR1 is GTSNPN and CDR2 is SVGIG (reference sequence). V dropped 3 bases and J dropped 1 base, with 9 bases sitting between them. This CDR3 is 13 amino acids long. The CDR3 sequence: CAWSRQKNTEAFF. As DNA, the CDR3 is TGTGCCTGGAGCCGACAGAAGAACACTGAAGCTTTCTTT. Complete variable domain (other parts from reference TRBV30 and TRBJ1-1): SQTIHQWPATLVQPVGSPLSLECTVEGTSNPNLYWYRQAAGRGLQLLFYSVGIGQISSEVPQNLSASRPQDRQFILSSKKLLLSDSGFYLCAWSRQKNTEAFFGQGTRLTVV.

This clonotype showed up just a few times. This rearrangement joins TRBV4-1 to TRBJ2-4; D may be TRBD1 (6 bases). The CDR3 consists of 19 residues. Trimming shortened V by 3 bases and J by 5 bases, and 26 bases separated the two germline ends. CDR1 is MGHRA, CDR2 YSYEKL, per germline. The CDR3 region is CASSQTPQIRGDTQNIQYF. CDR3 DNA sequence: TGCGCCAGCAGCCAGACTCCCCAAATTCGTGGGGACACTCAAAACATTCAGTACTTC.

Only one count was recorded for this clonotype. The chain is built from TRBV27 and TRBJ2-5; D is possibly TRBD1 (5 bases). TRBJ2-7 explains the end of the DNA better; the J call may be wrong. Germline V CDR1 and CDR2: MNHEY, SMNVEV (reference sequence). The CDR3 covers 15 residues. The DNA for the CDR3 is TGTGCCAGCAGTTTAATCCCTGGGGCAGCCTACGAGCAGTACTTC. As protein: CASSLIPGAAYEQYF.